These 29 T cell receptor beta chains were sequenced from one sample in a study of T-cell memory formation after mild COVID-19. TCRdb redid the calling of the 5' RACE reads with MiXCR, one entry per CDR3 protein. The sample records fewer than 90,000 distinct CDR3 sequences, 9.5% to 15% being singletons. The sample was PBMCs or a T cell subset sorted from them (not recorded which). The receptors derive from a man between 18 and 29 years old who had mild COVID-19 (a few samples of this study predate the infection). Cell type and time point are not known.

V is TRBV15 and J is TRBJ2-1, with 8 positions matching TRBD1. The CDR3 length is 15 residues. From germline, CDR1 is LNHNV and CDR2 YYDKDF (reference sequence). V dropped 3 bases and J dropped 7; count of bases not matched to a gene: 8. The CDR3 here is CATSRGDRGGNEQFF. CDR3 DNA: TGTGCCACCAGCAGGGGCGACAGGGGTGGAAATGAGCAGTTCTTC.

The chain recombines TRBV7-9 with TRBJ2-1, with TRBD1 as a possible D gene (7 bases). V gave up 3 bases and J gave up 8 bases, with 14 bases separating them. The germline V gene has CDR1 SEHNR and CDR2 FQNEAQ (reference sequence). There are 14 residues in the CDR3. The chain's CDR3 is CASSFPRGADEQFF. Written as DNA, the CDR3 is TGTGCCAGCAGCTTCCCCAGGGGGGCGGATGAGCAGTTCTTC.

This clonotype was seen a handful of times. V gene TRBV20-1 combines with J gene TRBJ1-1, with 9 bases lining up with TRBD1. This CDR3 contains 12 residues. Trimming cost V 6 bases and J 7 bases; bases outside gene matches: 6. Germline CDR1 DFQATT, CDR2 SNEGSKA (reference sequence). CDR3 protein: CSASRDRDEAFF. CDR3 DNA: TGCAGTGCGAGCCGGGACAGGGATGAAGCTTTCTTT.

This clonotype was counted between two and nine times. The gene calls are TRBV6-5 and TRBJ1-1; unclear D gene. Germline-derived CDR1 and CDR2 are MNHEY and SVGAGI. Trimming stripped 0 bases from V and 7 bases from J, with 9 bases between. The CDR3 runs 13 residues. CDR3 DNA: TGTGCCAGCAGTTACTCCCTCGCAGGTGAAGCTTTCTTT. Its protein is CASSYSLAGEAFF.

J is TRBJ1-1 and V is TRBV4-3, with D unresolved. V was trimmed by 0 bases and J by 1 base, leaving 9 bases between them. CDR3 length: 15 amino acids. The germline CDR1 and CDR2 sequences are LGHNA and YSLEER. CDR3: CASSQEWTGNTEAFF. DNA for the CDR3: TGCGCCAGCAGCCAAGAATGGACGGGGAACACTGAAGCTTTCTTT.

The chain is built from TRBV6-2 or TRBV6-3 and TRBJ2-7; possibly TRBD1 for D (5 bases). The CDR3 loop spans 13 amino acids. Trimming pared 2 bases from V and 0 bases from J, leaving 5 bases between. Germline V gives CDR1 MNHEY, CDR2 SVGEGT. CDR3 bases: TGTGCCAGCAGTTACGGGGCCTCCTACGAGCAGTACGTC. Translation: CASSYGASYEQYV.

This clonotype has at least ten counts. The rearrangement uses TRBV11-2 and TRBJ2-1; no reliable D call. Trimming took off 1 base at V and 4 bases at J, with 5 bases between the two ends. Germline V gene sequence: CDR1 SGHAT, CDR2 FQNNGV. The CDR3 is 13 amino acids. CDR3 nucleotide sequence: TGTGCCAGCAGCTTAGTCCATTACAATGAGCAGTTCTTC. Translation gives CASSLVHYNEQFF.

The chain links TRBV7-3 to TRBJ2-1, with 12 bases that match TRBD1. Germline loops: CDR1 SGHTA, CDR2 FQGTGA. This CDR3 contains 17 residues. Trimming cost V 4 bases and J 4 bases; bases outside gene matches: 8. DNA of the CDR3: TGTGCCAGCAGCTCCGGGACAGGGGGCTCGGTATACAATGAGCAGTTCTTC. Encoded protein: CASSSGTGGSVYNEQFF.

The CDR3 region has the DNA TGTGCCAGCAGTGATTTGTCAGTTCGGAGGACAGATACGCAGTATTTT. Protein product: CASSDLSVRRTDTQYF. V and J are TRBV2 and TRBJ2-3; D is possibly TRBD2 (5 bases). V shed 3 bases and J shed 3 bases, with 16 bases lying between them. Germline V lookup: CDR1 SNHLY, CDR2 FYNNEI. CDR3 size: 16 residues.

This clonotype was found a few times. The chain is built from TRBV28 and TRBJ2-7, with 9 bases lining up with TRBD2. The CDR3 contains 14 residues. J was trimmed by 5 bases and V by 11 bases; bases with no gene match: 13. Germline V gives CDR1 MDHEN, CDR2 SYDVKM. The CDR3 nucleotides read TGTGCCGCCCAAGCGGGCGGGGGGGCCCACGAGCAGTACGTC. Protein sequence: CAAQAGGGAHEQYV.

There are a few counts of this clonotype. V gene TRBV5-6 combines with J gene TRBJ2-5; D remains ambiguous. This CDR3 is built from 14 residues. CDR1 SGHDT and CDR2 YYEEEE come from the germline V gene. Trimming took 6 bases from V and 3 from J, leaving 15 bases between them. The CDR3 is CASTLRLGKETQYF. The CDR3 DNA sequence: TGTGCCAGCACCCTCCGTCTCGGTAAAGAGACCCAGTACTTC.

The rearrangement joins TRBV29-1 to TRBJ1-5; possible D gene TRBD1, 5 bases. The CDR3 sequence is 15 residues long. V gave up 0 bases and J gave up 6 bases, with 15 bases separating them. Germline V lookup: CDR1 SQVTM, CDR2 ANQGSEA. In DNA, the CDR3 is TGCAGCGTTGAAGATGCCGGGACCTTTATTCAGCCCCAGCATTTT. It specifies CSVEDAGTFIQPQHF.

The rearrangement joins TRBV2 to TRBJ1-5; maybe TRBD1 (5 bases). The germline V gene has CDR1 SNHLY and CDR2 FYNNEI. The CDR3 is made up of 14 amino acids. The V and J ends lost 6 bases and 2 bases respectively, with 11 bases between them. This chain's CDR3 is CASRWIQGNQPQHF. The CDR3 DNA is TGTGCCAGCAGATGGATACAGGGCAATCAGCCCCAGCATTTT.

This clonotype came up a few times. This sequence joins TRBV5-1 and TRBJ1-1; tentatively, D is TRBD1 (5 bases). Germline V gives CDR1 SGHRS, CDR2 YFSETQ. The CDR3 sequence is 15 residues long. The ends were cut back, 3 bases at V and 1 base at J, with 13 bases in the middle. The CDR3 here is CASSSAGTANTEAFF. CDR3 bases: TGCGCCAGCAGCTCCGCCGGGACGGCGAACACTGAAGCTTTCTTT.

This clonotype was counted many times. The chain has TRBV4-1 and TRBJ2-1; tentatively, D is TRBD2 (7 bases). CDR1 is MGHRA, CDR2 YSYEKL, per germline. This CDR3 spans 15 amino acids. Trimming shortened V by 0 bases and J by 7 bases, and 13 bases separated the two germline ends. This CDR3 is CASSQDSGGGNEQFF. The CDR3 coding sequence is TGCGCCAGCAGCCAAGATTCGGGGGGCGGGAATGAGCAGTTCTTC.

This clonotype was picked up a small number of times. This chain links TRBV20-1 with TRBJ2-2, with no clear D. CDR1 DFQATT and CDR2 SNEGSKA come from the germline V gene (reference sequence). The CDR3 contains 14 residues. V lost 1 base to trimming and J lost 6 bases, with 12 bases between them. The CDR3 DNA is TGCAGTGCTAGAGGGACCATCAGCCCCGGGGAGCTGTTTTTT. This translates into CSARGTISPGELFF.

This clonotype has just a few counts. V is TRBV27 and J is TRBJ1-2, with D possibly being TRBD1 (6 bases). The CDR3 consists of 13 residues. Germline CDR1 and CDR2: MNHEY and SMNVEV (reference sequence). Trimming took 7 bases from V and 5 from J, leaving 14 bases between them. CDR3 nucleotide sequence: TGTGCCAGCACCCCCGGGGGGCTGTATGGCTACACCTTC. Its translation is CASTPGGLYGYTF.

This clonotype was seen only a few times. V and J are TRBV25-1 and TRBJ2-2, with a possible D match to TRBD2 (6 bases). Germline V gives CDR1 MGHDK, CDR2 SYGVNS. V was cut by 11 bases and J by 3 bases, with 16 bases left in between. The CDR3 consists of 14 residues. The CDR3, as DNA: TGTGCCTCTTCCCCGGGACTCTACACCGGGGAGCTGTTTTTT. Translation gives CASSPGLYTGELFF.

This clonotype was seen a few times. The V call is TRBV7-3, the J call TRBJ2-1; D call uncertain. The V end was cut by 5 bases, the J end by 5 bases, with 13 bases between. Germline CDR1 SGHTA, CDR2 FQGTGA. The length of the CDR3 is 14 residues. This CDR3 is CASSPIPRDNEQFF. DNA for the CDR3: TGTGCCAGCAGCCCAATCCCCCGTGACAATGAGCAGTTCTTC. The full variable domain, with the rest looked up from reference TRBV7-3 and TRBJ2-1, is GAGVSQTPSNKVTEKGKYVELRCDPISGHTALYWYRQSLGQGPEFLIYFQGTGAADDSGLPNDRFFAVRPEGSVSTLKIQRTERGDSAVYLCASSPIPRDNEQFFGPGTRLTVL.

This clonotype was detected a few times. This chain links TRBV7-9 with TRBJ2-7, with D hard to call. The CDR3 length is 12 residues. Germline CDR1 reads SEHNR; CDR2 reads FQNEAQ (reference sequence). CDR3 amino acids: CASSLGQRPPHV. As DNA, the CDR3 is TGTGCCAGCAGCTTAGGACAAAGGCCCCCCCACGTC.

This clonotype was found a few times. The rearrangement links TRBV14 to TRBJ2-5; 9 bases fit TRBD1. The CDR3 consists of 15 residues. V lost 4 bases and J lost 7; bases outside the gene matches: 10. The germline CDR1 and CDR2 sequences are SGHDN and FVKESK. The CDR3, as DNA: TGTGCCAGCAGCCCGCGGACAGGGGTGGGTGGGACCCAGTACTTC. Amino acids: CASSPRTGVGGTQYF.

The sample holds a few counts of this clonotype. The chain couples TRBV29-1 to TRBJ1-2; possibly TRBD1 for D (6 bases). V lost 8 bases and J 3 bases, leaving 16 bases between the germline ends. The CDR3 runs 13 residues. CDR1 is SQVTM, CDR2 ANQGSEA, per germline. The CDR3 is CSTRDTTYYGYTF. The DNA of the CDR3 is TGCAGCACCCGGGACACAACTTACTATGGCTACACCTTC. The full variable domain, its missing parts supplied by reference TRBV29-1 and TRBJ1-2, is SAVISQKPSRDICQRGTSLTIQCQVDSQVTMMFWYRQQPGQSLTLIATANQGSEATYESGFVIDKFPISRPNLTFSTLTVSNMSPEDSSIYLCSTRDTTYYGYTFGSGTRLTVV.

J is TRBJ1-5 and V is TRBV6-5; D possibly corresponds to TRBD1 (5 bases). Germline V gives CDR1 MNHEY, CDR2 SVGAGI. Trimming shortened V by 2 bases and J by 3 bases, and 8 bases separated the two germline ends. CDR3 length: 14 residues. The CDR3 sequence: CASSYGGNNQPQHF. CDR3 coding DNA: TGTGCCAGCAGTTACGGGGGGAACAATCAGCCCCAGCATTTT.

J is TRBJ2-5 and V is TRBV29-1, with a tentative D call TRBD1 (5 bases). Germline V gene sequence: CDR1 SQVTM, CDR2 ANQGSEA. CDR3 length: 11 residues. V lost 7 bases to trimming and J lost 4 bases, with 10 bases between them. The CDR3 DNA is TGCAGCGGTCGACAGCTAGAGACCCAGTACTTC. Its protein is CSGRQLETQYF.

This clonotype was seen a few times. The CDR3 region is CASSFNRDRANEKLFF. CDR3 nucleotides: TGTGCCAGCAGCTTTAACCGGGACAGGGCTAATGAAAAACTGTTTTTT. The chain is built from TRBV7-9 and TRBJ1-4; 9 bases are shared with TRBD1. CDR3 length equals 16 residues. Germline values: CDR1 SEHNR, CDR2 FQNEAQ (reference sequence). V was pared by 3 bases and J by 3 bases, with 5 bases of the junction left unmatched.

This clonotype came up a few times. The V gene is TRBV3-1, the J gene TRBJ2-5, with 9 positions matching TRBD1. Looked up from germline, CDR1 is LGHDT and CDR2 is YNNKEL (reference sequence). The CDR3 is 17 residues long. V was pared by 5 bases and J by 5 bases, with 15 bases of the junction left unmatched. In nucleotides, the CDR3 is TGTGCCAGCAGCAAACGTCCCGGGACAGGGATTCGGGAGACCCAGTACTTC. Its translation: CASSKRPGTGIRETQYF.

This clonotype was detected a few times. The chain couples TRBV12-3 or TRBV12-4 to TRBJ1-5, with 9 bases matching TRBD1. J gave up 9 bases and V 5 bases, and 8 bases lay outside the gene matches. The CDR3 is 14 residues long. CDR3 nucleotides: TGTGCCAGCAGTGCCGGGACAGGGAGGTTGCCCCAGCATTTT. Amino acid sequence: CASSAGTGRLPQHF.

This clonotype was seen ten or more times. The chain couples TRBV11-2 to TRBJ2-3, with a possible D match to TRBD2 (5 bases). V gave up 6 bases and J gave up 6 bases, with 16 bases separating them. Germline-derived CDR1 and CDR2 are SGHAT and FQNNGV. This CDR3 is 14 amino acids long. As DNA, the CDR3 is TGTGCCAGCAGGCCACCCCTTTGGAGGGATACGCAGTATTTT. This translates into CASRPPLWRDTQYF.

The DNA for the CDR3 is TGCAGTGCTAGAGAACTCGACGGCTCCTACGAGCAGTACGTC. Its translation: CSARELDGSYEQYV. The chain employs TRBV20-1 and TRBJ2-7; D unclear. This CDR3 has 14 residues. Germline-derived CDR1 and CDR2 are DFQATT and SNEGSKA (reference sequence). V lost 0 bases to trimming and J lost 0 bases, with 9 bases between them.